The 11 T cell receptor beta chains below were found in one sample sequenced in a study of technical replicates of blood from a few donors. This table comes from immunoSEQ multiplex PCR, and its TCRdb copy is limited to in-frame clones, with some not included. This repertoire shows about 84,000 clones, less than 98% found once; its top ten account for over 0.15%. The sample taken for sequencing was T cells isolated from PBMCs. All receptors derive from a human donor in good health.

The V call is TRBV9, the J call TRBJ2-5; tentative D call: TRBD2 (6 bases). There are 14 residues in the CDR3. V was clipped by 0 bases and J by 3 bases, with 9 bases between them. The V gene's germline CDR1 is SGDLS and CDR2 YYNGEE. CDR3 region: CASSVGEREETQYF. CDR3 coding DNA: TGTGCCAGCAGCGTAGGGGAGCGGGAAGAGACCCAGTACTTC.

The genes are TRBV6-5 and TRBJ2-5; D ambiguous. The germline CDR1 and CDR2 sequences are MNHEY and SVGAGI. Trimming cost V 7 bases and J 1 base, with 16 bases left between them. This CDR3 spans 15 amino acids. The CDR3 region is CASTQTATVQETQYF. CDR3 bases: TGTGCCAGCACCCAAACTGCCACTGTCCAAGAGACCCAGTACTTC.

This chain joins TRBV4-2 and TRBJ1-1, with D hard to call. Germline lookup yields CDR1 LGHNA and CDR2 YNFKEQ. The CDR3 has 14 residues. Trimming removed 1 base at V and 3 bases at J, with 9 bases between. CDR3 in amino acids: CASSQVPVDTEAFF. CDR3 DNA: TGTGCCAGCAGCCAAGTACCGGTGGACACTGAAGCTTTCTTT.

CDR3 amino acids: CAYRQGTAGGYTF. As DNA, the CDR3 is TGTGCTTACAGGCAGGGAACGGCAGGAGGCTACACCTTC. The gene calls are TRBV28 and TRBJ1-2; D is perhaps TRBD1 (5 bases). This CDR3 region has 13 residues. Germline lookup yields CDR1 MDHEN and CDR2 SYDVKM.

CDR3 nucleotides: TGTGCCAGTAGTATGGGCAGGGAAGAGACCCAGTACTTC. Residues: CASSMGREETQYF. The rearrangement joins TRBV19 to TRBJ2-5; possibly TRBD1 for D (5 bases). This CDR3 is built from 13 residues. Trimming removed 3 bases from V and 3 bases from J, with 8 bases in between. The germline gives CDR1 LNHDA, CDR2 SQIVND (reference sequence).

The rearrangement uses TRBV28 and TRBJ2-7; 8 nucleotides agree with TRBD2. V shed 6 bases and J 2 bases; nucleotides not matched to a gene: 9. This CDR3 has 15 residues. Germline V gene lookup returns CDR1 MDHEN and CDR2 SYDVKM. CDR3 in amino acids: CASRPGSGTPYEQYF. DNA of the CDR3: TGTGCCAGCAGACCGGGTAGCGGGACCCCCTACGAGCAGTACTTC.

CDR3 nucleotides: TGTGCCAGCAGCCCTGACCGGGACACTGAAGCTTTCTTT. It encodes CASSPDRDTEAFF. This sequence joins TRBV4-2 and TRBJ1-1; D unclear. Trimming took off 4 bases at V and 3 bases at J, with 9 bases between the two ends. Germline CDR1 LGHNA, CDR2 YNFKEQ. The CDR3 has 13 residues.

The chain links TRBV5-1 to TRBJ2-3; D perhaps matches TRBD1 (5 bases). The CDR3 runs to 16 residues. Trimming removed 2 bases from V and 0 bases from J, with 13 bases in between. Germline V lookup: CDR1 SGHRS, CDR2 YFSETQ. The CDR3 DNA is TGCGCCAGCAGCTTAAGGGGTCACTCTAGCACAGATACGCAGTATTTT. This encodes CASSLRGHSSTDTQYF.

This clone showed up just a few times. The CDR3 here is CSVGGGHNYGYTF. CDR3 DNA sequence: TGCAGCGTTGGGGGGGGCCATAACTATGGCTACACCTTC. V usage is TRBV29-1 and J usage is TRBJ1-2; possibly TRBD1 for D (6 bases). CDR3 length: 13 amino acids. V lost 4 bases, J lost 1 base, and 10 bases lay in between. CDR1 and CDR2 (germline): SQVTM, ANQGSEA.

The chain's CDR3 is CASYPGQGADTQYF. In DNA, the CDR3 is TGTGCCAGCTACCCGGGACAGGGGGCAGATACGCAGTATTTT. The V and J genes are TRBV28 and TRBJ2-3; 11 bases map to TRBD1. The CDR3 is made up of 14 amino acids. Trimming cost V 8 bases and J 4 bases; bases outside gene matches: 5. In germline, CDR1 is MDHEN, CDR2 SYDVKM.

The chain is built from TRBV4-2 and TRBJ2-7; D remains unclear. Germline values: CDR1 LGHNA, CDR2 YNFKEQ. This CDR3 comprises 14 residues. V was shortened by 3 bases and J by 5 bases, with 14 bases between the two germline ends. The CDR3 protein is CASSHPVTVDEQYF. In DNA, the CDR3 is TGTGCCAGCAGCCATCCGGTCACAGTCGACGAGCAGTACTTC.